A selection of T cell receptor beta chains follows, all from one sample in a study of CD8+ T cells in alopecia areata. The data were produced by immunoSEQ multiplex PCR, yet TCRdb's version contains in-frame clones alone and is incomplete. Of 25,000 or so clones listed, around 50% are singletons. Sequencing used NKG2D-high CD8+ T cells sorted from blood. Receptors originate from a human donor with alopecia areata. CDR3s include the opening cysteine and the closing phenylalanine or tryptophan. The order of the fields is V gene, clone size, J gene, D gene, CDR3 DNA, CDR3 protein. The D gene is left open where the match is weak. Clone size is stated in some rows and not others, as once, few, many or a class when expanded.

>TRBV28|NA|TRBJ2-6|NA
TGTGCCAGCAGTCATGGGAATATTTTCTCTGGGGCCAACGTCCTGACTTTC
CASSHGNIFSGANVLTF
>TRBV19|many|TRBJ1-2|NA
TGTGCCAGTAGTACAGGGTTCGGCTACACCTTC
CASSTGFGYTF
>TRBV27|NA|TRBJ1-1|TRBD1
TGTGCCAGCAGCCGGACAGGGGGAAGTTTCACTGAAGCTTTCTTT
CASSRTGGSFTEAFF
>TRBV29-1|NA|TRBJ2-3|NA
TGCAGCGTGGGGGGAGATACGCAGTATTTT
CSVGGDTQYF
>TRBV11-2|few|TRBJ2-7|NA
TGTGCCAGCAGCTTAGGCAGCTACGAGCAGTACTTC
CASSLGSYEQYF
>TRBV7-9|NA|TRBJ1-4|NA
TGTGCCAGCAGCTTGTCCCCTCTGAGGGGTGAAAAACTGTTTTTT
CASSLSPLRGEKLFF
>TRBV6-5|once|TRBJ2-1|NA
TGTGCCAGCAGTTACGCGGGGCGGTCCTACAATGAGCAGTTCTTC
CASSYAGRSYNEQFF
>TRBV7-9|few|TRBJ1-1|TRBD1
TGTGCCAGCAGCTTAGATCCACAGGGGGACACTGAAGCTTTCTTT
CASSLDPQGDTEAFF
>TRBV28|NA|TRBJ2-3|NA
TGTGCCAGCACCCCAGAGGGGGGGCGTTTCTCAGATACGCAGTATTTT
CASTPEGGRFSDTQYF
>TRBV4-2|NA|TRBJ2-3|NA
TGTGCCAGCAGCCAAGATGGGGGGCGCTCCCTACCCACAGATACGCAGTATTTT
CASSQDGGRSLPTDTQYF
>TRBV7-9|NA|TRBJ1-2|TRBD1
TGTGCCAGCAGCTTAGGCCCGGGACAGACCTATGGCTACACCTTC
CASSLGPGQTYGYTF
>TRBV30|NA|TRBJ2-7|NA
TGTGCCTGGAGTTACGGACCGGGCGGCGAGCAGTACTTC
CAWSYGPGGEQYF
>TRBV19|NA|TRBJ2-3|NA
TGTGCCAGTAGTATCCTCCTCAGCCTCTCAGATACGCAGTATTTT
CASSILLSLSDTQYF
>TRBV10-3|NA|TRBJ2-7|NA
TGTGCCATCAGCGACCCCTACTACGAGCAGTACTTC
CAISDPYYEQYF
>TRBV14|NA|TRBJ1-1|NA
TGTGCCAGCAGCCAGACGGGGGGAACTGAAGCTTTCTTT
CASSQTGGTEAFF
>TRBV28|few|TRBJ2-5|TRBD2
TGTGCCAGCAGTTTTGGACTAGACGATGGAGAGACCCAGTACTTC
CASSFGLDDGETQYF
>TRBV25-1|few|TRBJ2-7|NA
TGTGCCAGCAGTGGTGCCTTCGAGCAGTACTTC
CASSGAFEQYF
>TRBV28|NA|TRBJ2-5|NA
TGTGCCAGCAGTTTGGGGAACAGCGGGGAGACCCAGTACTTC
CASSLGNSGETQYF
>TRBV5-1|few|TRBJ1-2|NA
TGCGCCAGCCAAACGGGGGCGGAAGATGGCTACACCTTC
CASQTGAEDGYTF
>TRBV6-1|NA|TRBJ1-5|NA
TGTGCCAGCAGTGAAGCAGGAAATCAGCCCCAGCATTTT
CASSEAGNQPQHF
>TRBV27|NA|TRBJ2-2|TRBD2
TGTGCCAGCAGTCTTAGCGGGAGGGCGCGGACCGGGGAGCTGTTTTTT
CASSLSGRARTGELFF
>TRBV7-9|few|TRBJ2-1|TRBD1
TGTGCCAGCAGCTTCCGGGACAGGGTGATGGATGAGCAGTTCTTC
CASSFRDRVMDEQFF
>TRBV27|once|TRBJ2-1|NA
TGTGCCAGCAGTTTATCTAGTTACAATGAGCAGTTCTTC
CASSLSSYNEQFF
>TRBV27|NA|TRBJ2-1|TRBD2
TGTGCCAGCAGTTTACTAGCGGTAAATGAGCAGTTCTTC
CASSLLAVNEQFF
>TRBV2|NA|TRBJ2-1|TRBD1
TGTGCCAGCAGCTTAAGGGGGCTTCATGAGCAGTTCTTC
CASSLRGLHEQFF
>TRBV4-1|NA|TRBJ1-1|NA
TGCGCCAGCAGCCTCAATACGGGACAGAACACTGAAGCTTTCTTT
CASSLNTGQNTEAFF
>TRBV7-2|NA|TRBJ2-3|NA
TGTGCCAGCAGCTTAGCCTTTTGGATGTCCACCTCTAGCACAGATACGCAGTATTTT
CASSLAFWMSTSSTDTQYF
>TRBV29-1|NA|TRBJ1-1|NA
TGCAGCGTTGAAACATATGGAGATCGGTCCCCGAACACTGAAGCTTTCTTT
CSVETYGDRSPNTEAFF
>TRBV10-3|few|TRBJ2-7|TRBD1
TGTGCCGTTGGACAGGGGAGGTACGAGCAGTACTTC
CAVGQGRYEQYF
>TRBV28|few|TRBJ2-1|NA
TGTGCCAGCAGTTTTAGTGAGCAGTTCTTC
CASSFSEQFF
>TRBV9|NA|TRBJ2-2|NA
TGTGCCAGCAGCGGCGGGGAGCTGTTTTTT
CASSGGELFF
>TRBV27|NA|TRBJ2-7|NA
TGTGCCAGCAGTCCTCGGGGAATAACCCCCTACGAGCAGTACTTC
CASSPRGITPYEQYF
>TRBV27|NA|TRBJ2-7|NA
TGTGCCAGCAGCTCCCAAGGCCCAACCTACGAGCAGTACTTC
CASSSQGPTYEQYF
>TRBV6-5|NA|TRBJ2-7|NA
TGTGCCAGCAGTCAGGAAAGGGCTCTTGGCTACGAGCAGTACTTC
CASSQERALGYEQYF
>TRBV5-1|NA|TRBJ2-7|TRBD2
TGCGCCAGCAGCTTGGGGACTAGCGGGAGTATCGAGCAGTACTTC
CASSLGTSGSIEQYF
>TRBV7-2|NA|TRBJ2-5|TRBD1
TGTGCCAGCAGCCCGCGGGAAGGGACAGGAAAAGAGACCCAGTACTTC
CASSPREGTGKETQYF
>TRBV7-9|large|TRBJ2-7|TRBD1
TGTGCCAGCAGCTCCCGGGACAGGGGGGAACGCGAGCAGTACTTC
CASSSRDRGEREQYF
>TRBV5-1|NA|TRBJ2-1|NA
TGCGCCAGCAGCTTGTATTGGGTAGCGAATGAGCAGTTCTTC
CASSLYWVANEQFF
>TRBV7-2|few|TRBJ1-1|NA
TGTGCCAGCAGCTTAGCCCACAGGAGAAACACTGAAGCTTTCTTT
CASSLAHRRNTEAFF
>TRBV19|NA|TRBJ2-1|TRBD2
TGTGCCAGTAGTATAGAGGCGGGAGTCTACAATGAGCAGTTCTTC
CASSIEAGVYNEQFF
>TRBV7-6|NA|TRBJ2-1|NA
TGTGCCAGCAGCTTAGGAGGGACGAACAATGAGCAGTTCTTC
CASSLGGTNNEQFF
>TRBV5-1|NA|TRBJ1-1|NA
TGCGCCAGCAGCAACTCCGGACAACCGACTAACACTGAAGCTTTCTTT
CASSNSGQPTNTEAFF
>TRBV28|medium-sized|TRBJ1-1|TRBD1
TGTGCCAGCAACTCGGACAGGCTGAACACTGAAGCTTTCTTT
CASNSDRLNTEAFF
>TRBV13|few|TRBJ2-6|NA
TGTGCCAGCAGCTCCTACCAGAAGGGGGTCCTGACTTTC
CASSSYQKGVLTF
>TRBV13|few|TRBJ2-2|TRBD2
TGTGCCAGCAGCCACGAAACTAGCGGGAGGGCCTCCGGGGAGCTGTTTTTT
CASSHETSGRASGELFF
>TRBV19|NA|TRBJ2-3|TRBD2
TGTGCCAGTGGTACTAGCGGGCCCACAGATACGCAGTATTTT
CASGTSGPTDTQYF
>TRBV27|NA|TRBJ2-1|TRBD1
TGTGCCAGCAGTCCCTCGACAGGGTCTGGTGAGCAGTTCTTC
CASSPSTGSGEQFF
>TRBV9|many|TRBJ1-2|TRBD1
TGTGCCAGCAGCCCACAGACAGGGTCTCATGGCTACACCTTC
CASSPQTGSHGYTF
>TRBV15|NA|TRBJ2-1|TRBD2
TGTGCCACCAGCCGGCGCGGGAGTGGCAATGAGCAGTTCTTC
CATSRRGSGNEQFF
>TRBV28|few|TRBJ1-5|NA
TGTGCCAGCAGTTTTTACGCTAATCAGCCCCAGCATTTT
CASSFYANQPQHF
>TRBV7-3|NA|TRBJ2-5|NA
TGTGCCAGCAGCTTGGAAAGGGGTTACGGGACCCAGTACTTC
CASSLERGYGTQYF
>TRBV6-5|NA|TRBJ2-1|TRBD1
TGTGCCAGCAGACTCGGACAGGGGTTGGACAATGAGCAGTTCTTC
CASRLGQGLDNEQFF
>TRBV10-2|NA|TRBJ2-5|TRBD2
TGCGCCAGCGGAACGGGGGGTGGCGTACAAGAGACCCAGTACTTC
CASGTGGGVQETQYF
>TRBV13|few|TRBJ2-1|NA
TGTGCCAGCAGCTTATCGGGCGACAATGAGCAGTTCTTC
CASSLSGDNEQFF
>TRBV19|NA|TRBJ1-1|NA
TGTGCCAGTAGTAGGGAGGGGGAGAACACTGAAGCTTTCTTT
CASSREGENTEAFF
>TRBV28|NA|TRBJ1-2|NA
TGTGCCAGCAGTTCATCCATCCAGGGATTAGGCTACACCTTC
CASSSSIQGLGYTF
>TRBV7-9|NA|TRBJ2-1|TRBD1
TGTGCCAGCAGCTGCCTGCGGACAGGCGTACTCTACAATGAGCAGTTCTTC
CASSCLRTGVLYNEQFF
>TRBV7-3|few|TRBJ2-1|NA
TGTGCCAGCAGCTTAACAGGGGGGTACAATGAGCAGTTCTTC
CASSLTGGYNEQFF
>TRBV27|NA|TRBJ2-7|NA
TGTGCCAGCAGTTTGAGTCTAGCGAACTCCTACGAGCAGTACTTC
CASSLSLANSYEQYF
>TRBV4-1|NA|TRBJ2-7|TRBD2
TGCGCCAGCAGCCACGAGACTAGCGGGAGGCCTGAGCAGTACTTC
CASSHETSGRPEQYF